This T cell receptor (beta chain) was identified in a study of blood T cell repertoires in COVID-19. Generated by immunoSEQ multiplex PCR, the TCRdb table keeps only in-frame clones and is missing some. Among more than 250,000 clones listed, 87% were seen once. Trimming shortened V by 3 bases and J by 6 bases, and 4 bases separated the two germline ends. The CDR3 is made up of 11 amino acids. The V gene's germline CDR1 is MDHEN and CDR2 SYDVKM. The chain recombines TRBV28 with TRBJ2-3; D is unresolved. The source material was peripheral blood. The source of this sequence is a man in his fifties with active or convalescent COVID-19. The CDR3 coding sequence is TGTGCCAGCAGTTTCGAGGATACGCAGTATTTT. Protein: CASSFEDTQYF.